Listed below are T cell receptor beta chains from one sample, sequenced in a study of T cells after yellow fever vaccination. MiXCR was run by TCRdb on the 5' RACE reads, yielding one entry per CDR3 protein. The sample has roughly 50,000 distinct CDR3 sequences; roughly 7% are singletons. The source was CD8+ T cells sorted from PBMCs, collected more than 14 days after the first yellow fever vaccination. The receptor set was obtained from a man between 18 and 29 years old who received the YFV17D yellow fever vaccine. The CDR3 runs from the conserved cysteine through the conserved F or W. The D gene is left open where the match is weak. Expanded clones are given a class, and other clones once, few, many or no size at all.

D | size | J | V | CDR3 | DNA
TRBD1 | . | TRBJ1-1 | TRBV18 | CASSPLGGAGGSVTEAFF | TGTGCCAGCTCACCATTGGGTGGGGCAGGGGGCAGCGTCACTGAAGCTTTCTTT
. | many | TRBJ1-1 | TRBV29-1 | CSVLGGTEAFF | TGCAGCGTTTTGGGGGGAACTGAAGCTTTCTTT
TRBD2 | many | TRBJ2-5 | TRBV20-1 | CSARVGRVTETQYF | TGCAGTGCTAGAGTTGGGAGGGTCACAGAGACCCAGTACTTC
TRBD2 | many | TRBJ2-1 | TRBV6-5 | CASRGTGAVFQRGALVGNEQFF | TGTGCCAGCAGGGGTACGGGGGCGGTTTTCCAGCGGGGGGCCCTTGTAGGCAATGAGCAGTTCTTC
TRBD1 | . | TRBJ2-2 | TRBV10-1 | CASSDGRVRGSTGELFF | TGCGCCAGCAGTGATGGTCGGGTCAGGGGGTCAACCGGGGAGCTGTTTTTT
. | medium-sized | TRBJ2-7 | TRBV3-1 | CASSPGGAYEQYF | TGTGCCAGCAGCCCCGGGGGAGCCTACGAGCAGTACTTC
. | many | TRBJ2-5 | TRBV4-2 | CASSHPRETQYF | TGTGCCAGCAGCCACCCGCGCGAGACCCAGTACTTC
. | many | TRBJ2-5 | TRBV29-1 | CSVESGRGYQETQYF | TGCAGCGTTGAGTCCGGTAGGGGGTACCAAGAGACCCAGTACTTC
. | many | TRBJ1-1 | TRBV2 | CASSEKAVNTEAFF | TGTGCCAGCAGTGAAAAGGCCGTAAACACTGAAGCTTTCTTT
. | many | TRBJ2-7 | TRBV18 | CASSPMRNRYEQYF | TGTGCCAGCTCACCAATGCGGAATCGATACGAGCAGTACTTC
. | many | TRBJ1-2 | TRBV30 | CAWSVGPINYGYTF | TGTGCCTGGAGTGTGGGACCGATCAACTATGGCTACACCTTC
. | many | TRBJ1-2 | TRBV19 | CAITILWEDNYGYTF | TGTGCCATCACAATCCTATGGGAGGATAACTATGGCTACACCTTC
. | many | TRBJ2-6 | TRBV19 | CASSIRGTSGANVLTF | TGTGCCAGTAGTATTCGGGGAACCTCTGGGGCCAACGTCCTGACTTTC
TRBD1 | many | TRBJ2-1 | TRBV29-1 | CSADGTGQPGNEQFF | TGCAGCGCCGACGGGACAGGACAGCCGGGCAATGAGCAGTTCTTC
TRBD2 | many | TRBJ2-3 | TRBV6-5 | CASSYYSGGGADTQYF | TGTGCCAGCAGTTACTATAGCGGGGGGGGAGCAGATACGCAGTATTTT
. | many | TRBJ1-6 | TRBV6-1 | CASRGSANSPLHF | TGTGCCAGCAGAGGCAGCGCTAATTCACCCCTCCACTTT
. | many | TRBJ2-7 | TRBV20-1 | CSARDWVSGSTDYEQYF | TGCAGTGCTAGAGATTGGGTCAGCGGATCCACTGACTACGAGCAGTACTTC
TRBD1 | many | TRBJ1-2 | TRBV7-9 | CASSLGQGPSYGYTF | TGTGCCAGCAGCCTTGGACAGGGGCCTAGCTATGGCTACACCTTC
TRBD1 | many | TRBJ2-1 | TRBV5-1 | CASSFTGGRYNEQFF | TGCGCCAGCAGCTTTACAGGGGGCCGGTACAATGAGCAGTTCTTC
. | many | TRBJ2-2 | TRBV7-9 | CASSFGTSGELFF | TGTGCCAGCAGCTTTGGGACGTCCGGGGAGCTGTTTTTT
. | many | TRBJ2-3 | TRBV23-1 | CASSQSLLLQGEGDTQYF | TGCGCCAGCAGTCAATCATTGCTTTTACAAGGGGAAGGGGATACGCAGTATTTT
. | many | TRBJ2-1 | TRBV29-1 | CSVEEGGQYNEQFF | TGCAGCGTTGAAGAGGGGGGACAGTACAATGAGCAGTTCTTC
. | many | TRBJ1-5 | TRBV21-1 | CASWADGNQPQHF | .
TRBD1 | . | TRBJ2-2 | TRBV12-3/TRBV12-4 | CASSQTAGGRTGELFF | TGTGCCAGCAGTCAAACCGCAGGGGGCAGGACCGGGGAGCTGTTTTTT
. | many | TRBJ1-2 | TRBV5-6 | CASSLYTGGDGYTF | TGTGCCAGCAGCTTGTACACGGGCGGGGATGGCTACACCTTC
TRBD1 | many | TRBJ2-2 | TRBV7-9 | CASSYGQAGELFF | TGTGCCAGCAGCTACGGACAGGCCGGGGAGCTGTTTTTT
. | many | TRBJ2-5 | TRBV7-9 | CASSYGTQETQYF | TGTGCCAGCAGCTACGGGACCCAAGAGACCCAGTACTTC
. | . | TRBJ2-2 | TRBV6-2/TRBV6-3 | CAGQVGPPGDTSTGELFF | TGTGCCGGACAAGTGGGCCCTCCGGGGGACACCTCCACCGGGGAGCTGTTTTTT
. | . | TRBJ1-3 | TRBV7-9 | CASSLGPLMARNTIYF | TGTGCCAGCAGCTTAGGGCCGTTGATGGCTCGAAACACCATATATTTT
TRBD2 | many | TRBJ2-7 | TRBV6-5 | CASSYGLAGGLLSYEQYF | TGTGCCAGCAGTTACGGACTAGCGGGGGGTCTACTCTCCTACGAGCAGTACTTC